This T cell receptor beta chain was sequenced in a study of shared clonotypes between healthy human individuals. With respect to this clone: Its cognate antigen is unknown.

CDR1 and CDR2 from the germline V gene are SGHRS and YFSETQ. This CDR3 is built from 15 residues. The germline V and J ends were trimmed by 7 bases and 2 bases, with 16 bases remaining between them. Regarding the study as a whole: It was expected that sequencing depth would affect clonotype sharing among donors. Sharing across four donors was highest in naive CD4 (roughly 5%) and lowest in memory CD8 (roughly 0.4%).

Genomic DNA per cell subset filled all wells of several immunoSEQ plates. Libraries were prepared by immunoSEQ multiplex PCR; TCRdb keeps only in-frame clonotypes and omits some of them. The sample has hundreds of thousands of clones, around four fifths seen once; the top ten hold about 1.8%. The sequencing input was memory CD4+ T cells sorted from blood. Subset: CD45RA-negative fraction. The V call is TRBV5-1, the J call TRBJ1-3; TRBD1 might be the D (6 bases). This sequence originates from a woman aged 25 to 39 in good health. CDR3 loop: CASAAGGQAGNTIYF. The CDR3 DNA is TGCGCCAGCGCGGCCGGGGGGCAAGCTGGAAACACCATATATTTT.